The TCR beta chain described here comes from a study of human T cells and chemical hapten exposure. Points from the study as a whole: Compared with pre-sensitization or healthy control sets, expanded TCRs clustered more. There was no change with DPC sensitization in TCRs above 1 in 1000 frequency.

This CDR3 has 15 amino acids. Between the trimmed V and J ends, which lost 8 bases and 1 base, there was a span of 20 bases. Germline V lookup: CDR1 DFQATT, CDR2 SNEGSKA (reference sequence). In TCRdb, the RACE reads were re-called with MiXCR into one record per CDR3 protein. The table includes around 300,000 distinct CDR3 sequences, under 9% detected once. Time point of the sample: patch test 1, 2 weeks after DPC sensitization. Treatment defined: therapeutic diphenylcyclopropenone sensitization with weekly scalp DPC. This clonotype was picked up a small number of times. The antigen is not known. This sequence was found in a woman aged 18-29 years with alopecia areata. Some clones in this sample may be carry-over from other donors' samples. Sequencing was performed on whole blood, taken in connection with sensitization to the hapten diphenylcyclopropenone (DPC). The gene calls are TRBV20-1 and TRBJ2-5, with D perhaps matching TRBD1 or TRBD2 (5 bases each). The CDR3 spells CSPRGRTRSQETQYF. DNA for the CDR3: TGCAGTCCACGGGGCAGGACCCGGAGCCAAGAGACCCAGTACTTC.